The 32 T cell receptor beta chains listed next were all sequenced from one sample in a study of regulatory T cells in long-lasting Graves disease. Arm-PCR of CDR3 regions and iRepertoire HTBI primers were used to build TCR beta libraries. TCRdb reprocessed the multiplex PCR reads via MiXCR and lists one record per CDR3 protein. Among 350,000 to 500,000 distinct CDR3 sequences listed, 14% were seen once. Regarding time point: newly diagnosed GD, antithyroid drugs for less than 3 months. PBMCs were the source of the RNA used for TCR sequencing. The sample was also linked to a second study, of T cells in Graves' hyperthyroidism and ophthalmopathy.

The input for sequencing was peripheral blood mononuclear cells (PBMCs), taken at new diagnosis, from a patient treated with antithyroid drugs. These receptors were obtained from a woman between 50 and 59 years old with Graves disease.

J is TRBJ2-3 and V is TRBV20-1, with D tentatively TRBD2 (7 bases). The CDR3 length is 14 residues. V was pared by 2 bases and J by 2 bases, with 11 bases between. Germline V CDR1 and CDR2: DFQATT, SNEGSKA (reference sequence). This CDR3 is CSARRGGNTDTQYF. The CDR3 coding sequence is TGCAGTGCTAGAAGGGGGGGAAACACAGATACGCAGTATTTT.

This clonotype was counted at least ten times. This chain joins TRBV12-3 or TRBV12-4 and TRBJ1-5; a weak D match, TRBD1 (5 bases). Trimming removed 3 bases at V and 0 bases at J, with 6 bases between. This CDR3 region has 14 residues. In DNA form, the CDR3 reads TGTGCCAGCAGTTTTGGACATAGCAATCAGCCCCAGCATTTT. Protein sequence: CASSFGHSNQPQHF.

This clonotype occurred a few times. The CDR3 DNA follows: TGCAGTGCCTCAAGAGGGGGCAGTGGGGCCAACGTCCTGACTTTC. Translating gives CSASRGGSGANVLTF. The chain uses TRBV20-1 and TRBJ2-6, with TRBD1 matching over 7 bases. Germline V gene sequence: CDR1 DFQATT, CDR2 SNEGSKA (reference sequence). J gave up 3 bases and V 6 bases, and 8 bases lay outside the gene matches. The CDR3 is made up of 15 amino acids.

This clonotype has at least ten counts. V gene TRBV11-2 combines with J gene TRBJ1-1; 7 nucleotides agree with TRBD1. Germline V gene sequence: CDR1 SGHAT, CDR2 FQNNGV. This CDR3 has 15 residues. J was trimmed by 0 bases and V by 4 bases; bases with no gene match: 5. For the CDR3, the DNA is TGTGCCAGCAGCTCCCGACAGGGTATGAACACTGAAGCTTTCTTT. This gives the protein CASSSRQGMNTEAFF.

The V call is TRBV19, the J call TRBJ2-1; 8 nucleotides align to TRBD1. Losses at the gene ends were 2 bases for V and 7 bases for J; bases not matched to a gene: 10. This CDR3 is built from 16 residues. The germline gives CDR1 LNHDA, CDR2 SQIVND (reference sequence). The chain's CDR3 is CASSIKGDRYRNEQFF. CDR3 in DNA: TGTGCCAGTAGTATAAAAGGGGACAGGTATAGGAATGAGCAGTTCTTC.

V usage is TRBV29-1 and J usage is TRBJ1-2; a possible D gene is TRBD1 (5 bases). With 1 base removed from V and 9 bases from J, the gap between germline ends came to 12 bases. CDR1 and CDR2 (germline): SQVTM, ANQGSEA. CDR3 length: 12 amino acids. CDR3 sequence: CSVEGGGSRYTF. The CDR3 bases are TGCAGCGTTGAAGGGGGGGGGAGCCGCTACACCTTC.

This clonotype has at least ten counts. This sequence joins TRBV28 and TRBJ2-4, with D possibly being TRBD2 (5 bases). The germline V gene has CDR1 MDHEN and CDR2 SYDVKM. Trimming stripped 6 bases from V and 0 bases from J, with 15 bases between. The CDR3 extends over 16 amino acids. The CDR3 is CASSLRLGVAKNIQYF. The DNA of the CDR3 is TGTGCCAGCAGCCTAAGGTTGGGAGTAGCCAAAAACATTCAGTACTTC. The entire variable domain, with the rest obtained from reference TRBV28 and TRBJ2-4, is as follows: DVKVTQSSRYLVKRTGEKVFLECVQDMDHENMFWYRQDPGLGLRLIYFSYDVKMKEKGDIPEGYSVSREKKERFSLILESASTNQTSMYLCASSLRLGVAKNIQYFGAGTRLSVL.

This clonotype was counted only a few times. It may be a read error: a sequence one base away is much more abundant. V is TRBV2 and J is TRBJ1-1; 8 nucleotides agree with TRBD1. V lost 0 bases, J lost 0 bases, and 9 bases stayed unmatched. The CDR3 totals 18 residues. Germline assignment: CDR1 SNHLY and CDR2 FYNNEI. The CDR3 region has the DNA TGTGCCAGCAGTGAAGCACGGGACAGGAGAAGCTTGAACACTGAAGCTTTCTTT. Residues: CASSEARDRRSLNTEAFF. Variable domain in full (rest from reference TRBV2 and TRBJ1-1): EPEVTQTPSHQVTQMGQEVILRCVPISNHLYFYWYRQILGQKVEFLVSFYNNEISEKSEIFDDQFSVERPDGSNFTLKIRSTKLEDSAMYFCASSEARDRRSLNTEAFFGQGTRLTVV.

This chain connects TRBV7-2 to TRBJ2-1, with 12 bases that match TRBD2. Trimming took 8 bases from V and 11 from J; bases not matched to a gene: 16. The germline V gene encodes CDR1 SGHTA and CDR2 FQGNSA. The CDR3 extends over 16 amino acids. The CDR3 DNA reads as TGTGCCAGCGGACAACGTGGGACTAGCGGGCAAAGTAAGCAGTTCTTC. As protein: CASGQRGTSGQSKQFF.

This clonotype was picked up many times. The chain couples TRBV20-1 to TRBJ1-4; 7 bases map to TRBD1. This CDR3 has 13 residues. Losses at the gene ends were 4 bases for V and 5 bases for J; bases not matched to a gene: 4. Germline CDR1 reads DFQATT; CDR2 reads SNEGSKA (reference sequence). DNA for the CDR3: TGCAGTGCTATTGGGACAGAGAATGAAAAACTGTTTTTT. Translating it yields CSAIGTENEKLFF.

This rearrangement joins TRBV11-3 to TRBJ1-3; D call uncertain. Trimming left V 1 base short and J 2 bases short, with 6 bases between. Germline V gives CDR1 SGHNT, CDR2 YENEEA. CDR3 length: 14 amino acids. The DNA of the CDR3 is TGTGCCAGCAGCTTAGGGAGAACTGGAAACACCATATATTTT. This codes for CASSLGRTGNTIYF. The whole variable domain, filled in from reference TRBV11-3 and TRBJ1-3, reads EAGVVQSPRYKIIEKKQPVAFWCNPISGHNTLYWYLQNLGQGPELLIRYENEEAVDDSQLPKDRFSAERLKGVDSTLKIQPAELGDSAVYLCASSLGRTGNTIYFGEGSWLTVV.

Remarks on this clonotype: A read error may produce the germline difference seen at one junction end. The chain recombines TRBV2 with TRBJ2-3, with TRBD1 matching over 9 bases. The CDR3 is made up of 18 amino acids. Germline CDR1 reads SNHLY; CDR2 reads FYNNEI. CDR3 nucleotide sequence: TGTGCCAACAGTGCCTTCACCTGGGGGACAGGGCTCACAGATACGCAGTATTTT. As protein: CANSAFTWGTGLTDTQYF.

There are many counts of this clonotype. This chain uses TRBV28 with TRBJ1-2, with D hard to call. Germline V lookup: CDR1 MDHEN, CDR2 SYDVKM. There are 15 residues in the CDR3. Between the trimmed V and J ends, which lost 3 bases and 4 bases, there was a span of 15 bases. The CDR3 loop reads CASSLLPGSTYGYTF. Written as DNA, the CDR3 is TGTGCCAGCAGTTTGTTACCAGGATCCACCTATGGCTACACCTTC.

This clonotype was detected ten times or more. This chain links TRBV28 with TRBJ1-2, with a weak D call TRBD1 (6 bases). CDR1 is MDHEN, CDR2 SYDVKM, per germline. The CDR3 consists of 12 residues. DNA of the CDR3: TGTGTTGTGGCGGGGGCAGACTATGGCTACACCTTC. It codes for CVVAGADYGYTF.

This clonotype was observed many times. This rearrangement joins TRBV19 to TRBJ2-5, with 10 bases lining up with TRBD2. Germline-derived CDR1 and CDR2 are LNHDA and SQIVND (reference sequence). The CDR3 is made up of 15 amino acids. V was clipped by 4 bases and J by 0 bases; unmatched bases: 2. CDR3 sequence (DNA): TGTGCCAGTAGTACCGGACTAGCGGACCAAGAGACCCAGTACTTC. Translating gives CASSTGLADQETQYF. The full variable domain, its missing parts supplied by reference TRBV19 and TRBJ2-5, is DGGITQSPKYLFRKEGQNVTLSCEQNLNHDAMYWYRQDPGQGLRLIYYSQIVNDFQKGDIAEGYSVSREKKESFPLTVTSAQKNPTAFYLCASSTGLADQETQYFGPGTRLLVL.

The V gene is TRBV2, the J gene TRBJ1-3; 9 bases match TRBD1. Germline trimming cut 8 bases from V and 0 bases from J; bases unmatched to any gene: 2. CDR3 length: 14 residues. Germline assignment: CDR1 SNHLY and CDR2 FYNNEI. Written as DNA, the CDR3 is TGTGCCAGCGGGACAGGGCGCTCTGGAAACACCATATATTTT. Protein sequence: CASGTGRSGNTIYF.

This clonotype appeared a few times. J is TRBJ2-4 and V is TRBV6-2 or TRBV6-3; D is tentatively TRBD1 or TRBD2 (5 bases each). Germline V gives CDR1 MNHEY, CDR2 SVGEGT. Trimming shortened V by 8 bases and J by 0 bases, and 8 bases separated the two germline ends. This CDR3 contains 13 residues. The CDR3 loop is CASVGTAKNIQYF. The CDR3 nucleotides are TGTGCCAGCGTCGGGACAGCCAAAAACATTCAGTACTTC.

This clonotype occurred many times. The chain carries TRBV5-1 and TRBJ2-1; 9 nucleotides match TRBD1. CDR3 size: 15 residues. V shed 1 base, J shed 6 bases, and the junction held 5 bases outside the gene matches. Germline values: CDR1 SGHRS, CDR2 YFSETQ. Here the CDR3 reads CASSLLQGAGNEQFF. As DNA, the CDR3 is TGCGCCAGCAGCTTGCTACAGGGGGCGGGCAATGAGCAGTTCTTC.

The table lists this clonotype with many counts. CDR3 in DNA: TGTGCCAGCAGCATAAGGTCCGGGGAGCTGTTTTTT. This sequence encodes CASSIRSGELFF. The V call is TRBV3-1, the J call TRBJ2-2; the D is unclear. The V end lost 5 bases, the J end lost 6 bases, and 7 bases lay between the germline ends. Germline CDR1 LGHDT, CDR2 YNNKEL (reference sequence). The CDR3 runs 12 residues.

This clonotype was recorded a few times. V gene TRBV7-9 combines with J gene TRBJ2-2; unclear D gene. The CDR3 runs to 15 residues. CDR1 SEHNR and CDR2 FQNEAQ come from the germline V gene (reference sequence). Trimming left V 1 base short and J 4 bases short, with 10 bases between. The CDR3 DNA reads TGTGCCAGCAGCTTAGGTTCCTTACGCACCGGGGAGCTGTTTTTT. It codes for CASSLGSLRTGELFF. Looking up the rest from reference TRBV7-9 and TRBJ2-2 gives the full variable domain: DTGVSQNPRHKITKRGQNVTFRCDPISEHNRLYWYRQTLGQGPEFLTYFQNEAQLEKSRLLSDRFSAERPKGSFSTLEIQRTEQGDSAMYLCASSLGSLRTGELFFGEGSRLTVL.

This clonotype was seen only once. The chain joins TRBV9 to TRBJ2-3; 9 bases are shared with TRBD2. Germline CDR1 reads SGDLS; CDR2 reads YYNGEE. The trim removed 3 bases at V and 2 bases at J, leaving 7 bases unmatched. This CDR3 comprises 16 residues. CDR3: CASSALAGDVTDTQYF. CDR3 nucleotide sequence: TGTGCCAGCAGCGCCTTAGCGGGAGATGTCACAGATACGCAGTATTTT.

This clonotype appeared a few times. The rearrangement links TRBV28 to TRBJ2-3; D not certain. Germline CDR1 MDHEN, CDR2 SYDVKM. Trimming cost V 6 bases and J 6 bases, with 10 bases left between them. The CDR3 extends over 12 amino acids. The CDR3: CASSPFEDTQYF. CDR3 sequence (DNA): TGTGCCAGCAGCCCTTTCGAGGATACGCAGTATTTT.

This clonotype has at least ten counts. The chain links TRBV18 to TRBJ2-7; D remains ambiguous. Trimming took 3 bases from V and 6 from J, leaving 9 bases between them. The CDR3 runs 12 residues. Germline assignment: CDR1 KGHSH and CDR2 LQKENI. This chain's CDR3 is CASSPPTAEQYF. DNA of the CDR3: TGTGCCAGCTCACCCCCTACGGCCGAGCAGTACTTC.

CDR3 coding DNA: TGTGCCAGCAGCCCGATCGCAGGGAGCAACTATGGCTACACCTTC. Protein: CASSPIAGSNYGYTF. The V gene is TRBV3-1, the J gene TRBJ1-2, with D possibly being TRBD1 (5 bases). CDR1 and CDR2 (germline): LGHDT, YNNKEL (reference sequence). Trimming removed 4 bases from V and 2 bases from J, with 14 bases in between. The CDR3 has 15 amino acids.

In this sample, this clonotype turned up a few times. The rearrangement uses TRBV7-9 and TRBJ1-1; weak D call: TRBD1 (5 bases). The V and J ends lost 2 bases and 4 bases respectively, with 11 bases between them. This CDR3 has 14 residues. CDR1 and CDR2 (germline): SEHNR, FQNEAQ (reference sequence). DNA for the CDR3: TGTGCCAGCAGCTTATATGAGGGGCTCACTGAAGCTTTCTTT. It specifies CASSLYEGLTEAFF.

In this sample, this clonotype turned up many times. V and J are TRBV18 and TRBJ2-5, with D perhaps matching TRBD1 (6 bases). V lost 0 bases, J lost 1 base, and 18 bases lay in between. The germline gives CDR1 KGHSH, CDR2 LQKENI. The CDR3 has 18 amino acids. For the CDR3, the DNA is TGTGCCAGCTCACCACCGAACAGGGCGACTTGGGGCCAAGAGACCCAGTACTTC. It codes for CASSPPNRATWGQETQYF.

This clonotype was picked up many times. The genes are TRBV2 and TRBJ2-7, with D unresolved. CDR1 and CDR2 (germline): SNHLY, FYNNEI. This CDR3 comprises 15 residues. Between the trimmed V and J ends, which lost 4 bases and 6 bases, there was a span of 19 bases. As DNA, the CDR3 is TGTGCCAGCAGTGCCTCGGGCGTAGTGATCGGCGAGCAGTACTTC. It yields the protein CASSASGVVIGEQYF. Full variable domain (missing parts from reference TRBV2 and TRBJ2-7): EPEVTQTPSHQVTQMGQEVILRCVPISNHLYFYWYRQILGQKVEFLVSFYNNEISEKSEIFDDQFSVERPDGSNFTLKIRSTKLEDSAMYFCASSASGVVIGEQYFGPGTRLTVT.

The J gene is TRBJ2-1, the V gene TRBV25-1, with D possibly being TRBD1 (5 bases). Trimming left V 3 bases short and J 2 bases short, with 14 bases between. The CDR3 runs to 16 residues. Germline CDR1 and CDR2: MGHDK and SYGVNS. CDR3: CASSDTGRNTYNEQFF. DNA for the CDR3: TGTGCCAGCAGTGACACAGGAAGAAACACCTACAATGAGCAGTTCTTC.

This clonotype was recorded a few times. The gene calls are TRBV27 and TRBJ1-4; D is ambiguous. The CDR3 totals 13 residues. Germline V gives CDR1 MNHEY, CDR2 SMNVEV (reference sequence). The V end lost 3 bases, the J end lost 4 bases, and 6 bases lay between the germline ends. The CDR3, as DNA: TGTGCCAGCAGTTTGGATGTTAATGAAAAACTGTTTTTT. The encoded protein is CASSLDVNEKLFF.

There are a few counts of this clonotype. J is TRBJ2-3 and V is TRBV7-8, with 7 positions matching TRBD2. The CDR3 loop spans 18 amino acids. The J segment lost 4 bases and the V segment lost 5 bases, leaving 18 bases of the junction unmatched. CDR1 is SGHVS, CDR2 FQNEAQ, per germline. This chain's CDR3 is CASSQVLTGGRFSDTQYF. The CDR3, as DNA: TGTGCCAGCAGCCAAGTCCTAACCGGCGGGAGATTTTCAGATACGCAGTATTTT.

The rearrangement links TRBV3-1 to TRBJ2-7, with TRBD1 as a possible D gene (5 bases). CDR1 LGHDT and CDR2 YNNKEL come from the germline V gene (reference sequence). This CDR3 region has 15 residues. V lost 3 bases, J lost 0 bases, and 12 bases lay in between. CDR3: CASSHFGASSYEQYF. The CDR3 DNA reads TGTGCCAGCAGCCATTTTGGGGCCAGCTCCTACGAGCAGTACTTC.

This clonotype showed up many times. The chain links TRBV5-1 to TRBJ1-1, with TRBD1 matching 8 bases. This CDR3 spans 17 amino acids. Germline assignment: CDR1 SGHRS and CDR2 YFSETQ. Losses at the gene ends were 3 bases for V and 0 bases for J; bases not matched to a gene: 10. CDR3: CASSSRTGQILNTEAFF. In DNA, the CDR3 is TGCGCCAGCAGCTCCCGGACAGGGCAAATCCTGAACACTGAAGCTTTCTTT.